This entry describes one TCR beta chain. Patients at the Seattle site were enrolled during active infection and followed longitudinally. The data belong to a study of blood T cell repertoires in COVID-19. About the study: The samples span acute and convalescent COVID-19 from the United States, Italy and Spain.

In the original processing: From reference gene primer amplification, estimates of nucleated cell counts were derived. Method: immunoSEQ multiplex PCR; TCRdb's copy keeps in-frame clones and lacks some. V, J and clone size derive from that table, while D and trimming were established from the DNA sequence. The table lists roughly 570,000 clones, approximately 91% of them singletons, with roughly 8% in the top ten. The CDR3 is made up of 15 amino acids. CDR1 and CDR2 (germline): LGHDT, YNNKEL (reference sequence). V lost 0 bases, J lost 1 base, and 9 bases lay in between. The sample comprised peripheral blood. This TCR derives from a woman between 45 and 65 years old with COVID-19, enrolled during active disease. The V gene is TRBV3-1 (or the pseudogene TRBV3-2), the J gene TRBJ1-2; D is unclear. This CDR3 reads CASSQDRSGNYGYTF. DNA for the CDR3: TGTGCCAGCAGCCAAGATCGGTCGGGTAACTATGGCTACACCTTC.